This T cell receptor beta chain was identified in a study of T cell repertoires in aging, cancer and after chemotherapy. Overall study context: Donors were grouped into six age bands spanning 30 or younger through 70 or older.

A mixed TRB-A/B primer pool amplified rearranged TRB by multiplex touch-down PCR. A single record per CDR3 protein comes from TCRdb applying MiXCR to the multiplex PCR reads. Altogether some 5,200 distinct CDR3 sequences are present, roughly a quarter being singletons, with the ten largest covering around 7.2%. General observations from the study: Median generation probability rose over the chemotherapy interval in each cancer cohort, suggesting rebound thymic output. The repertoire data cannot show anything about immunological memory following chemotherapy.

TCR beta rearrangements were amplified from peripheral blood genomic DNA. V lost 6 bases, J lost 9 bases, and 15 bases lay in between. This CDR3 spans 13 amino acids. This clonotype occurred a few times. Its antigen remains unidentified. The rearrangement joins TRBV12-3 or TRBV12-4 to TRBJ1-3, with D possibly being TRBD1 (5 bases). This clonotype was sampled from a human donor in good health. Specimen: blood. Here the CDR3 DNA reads TGTGCCAGCAGCCTCAAGTCTGGGACCACCATATATTTT. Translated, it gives CASSLKSGTTIYF.